This T cell receptor beta chain was captured in a study of regulatory T cells in long-lasting Graves disease. Study as a whole: By definition, persistent Graves' disease involved antithyroid drugs for over 5 years alongside positive TSH receptor antibodies.

Time point in this sample: persistent/refractory GD, antithyroid drugs over 5 years with positive TRAb. PBMCs were the source of the RNA used for TCR sequencing. EDTA tubes held 8 to 10 milliliters of peripheral blood from each patient. Study-wide results and limits: Newly diagnosed patients shared 850 to 1,000 public clonotypes; persistent patients shared a few thousand. Favored usage of TRBV28, TRBJ1-2 and TRBJ2-5 was recorded in persistent disease.

V was trimmed by 3 bases and J by 6 bases, leaving 9 bases between them. The length of the CDR3 is 11 residues. Germline CDR1 SQVTM, CDR2 ANQGSEA. As regards this clonotype: Its antigen is as yet unknown.

To make TCR beta libraries, researchers used iRepertoire HTBI primers and Arm-PCR of CDR3 regions. TCRdb re-called the multiplex PCR reads with MiXCR, one entry per CDR3 protein. The sample yields roughly 360,000 distinct CDR3 sequences, about 23% seen once. The chain combines TRBV29-1 with TRBJ2-7; no reliable D call. This clonotype was obtained from a woman in her thirties or forties with Graves disease. The source was peripheral blood mononuclear cells (PBMCs), collected when the disease was refractory, from a patient treated with antithyroid drugs. The CDR3 DNA reads TGCAGCGTTGATGACACCGGCGAGCAGTACTTC. Amino acids: CSVDDTGEQYF.